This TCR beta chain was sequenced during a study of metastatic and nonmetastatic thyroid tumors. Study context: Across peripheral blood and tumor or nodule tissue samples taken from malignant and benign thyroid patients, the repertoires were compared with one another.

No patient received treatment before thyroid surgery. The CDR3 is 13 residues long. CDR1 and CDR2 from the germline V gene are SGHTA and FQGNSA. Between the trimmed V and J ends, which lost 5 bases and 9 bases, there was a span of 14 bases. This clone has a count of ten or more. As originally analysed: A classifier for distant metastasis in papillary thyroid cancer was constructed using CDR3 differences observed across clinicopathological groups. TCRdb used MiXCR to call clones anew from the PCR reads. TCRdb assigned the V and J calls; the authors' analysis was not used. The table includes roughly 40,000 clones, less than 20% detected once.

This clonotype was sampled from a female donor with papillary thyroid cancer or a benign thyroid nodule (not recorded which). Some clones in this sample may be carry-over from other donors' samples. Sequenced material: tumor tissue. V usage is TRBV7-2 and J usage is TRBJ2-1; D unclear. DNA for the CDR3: TGTGCCAGCAGCCCCCCCGTGGGTATTGAGCAGTTCTTC. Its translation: CASSPPVGIEQFF.